This TCR beta chain originates from a study of identical twins. TCRdb called the 5' RACE reads again in MiXCR, with one record for every CDR3 protein. The table lists roughly 190,000 distinct CDR3 sequences, around 15% of them singletons. Looked up from germline, CDR1 is SQVTM and CDR2 is ANQGSEA. This CDR3 region has 14 residues. The ends were cut back, 6 bases at V and 0 bases at J, with 15 bases in the middle. The same specimen was also included in a second study, on T cells expressing NK-cell markers. As that study records: HCMV seropositivity characterized seven of the eight sequenced donors, and seronegativity one.

The sequence came from a woman aged 18-29 years in good health. The gene calls are TRBV29-1 and TRBJ2-7; TRBD2 is a possible D gene (6 bases). Sequencing used CD8+ T cells sorted from blood. As DNA, the CDR3 is TGCAGCGTATTTATTAGCGGTATCTCCTACGAGCAGTACTTC. Translation: CSVFISGISYEQYF.